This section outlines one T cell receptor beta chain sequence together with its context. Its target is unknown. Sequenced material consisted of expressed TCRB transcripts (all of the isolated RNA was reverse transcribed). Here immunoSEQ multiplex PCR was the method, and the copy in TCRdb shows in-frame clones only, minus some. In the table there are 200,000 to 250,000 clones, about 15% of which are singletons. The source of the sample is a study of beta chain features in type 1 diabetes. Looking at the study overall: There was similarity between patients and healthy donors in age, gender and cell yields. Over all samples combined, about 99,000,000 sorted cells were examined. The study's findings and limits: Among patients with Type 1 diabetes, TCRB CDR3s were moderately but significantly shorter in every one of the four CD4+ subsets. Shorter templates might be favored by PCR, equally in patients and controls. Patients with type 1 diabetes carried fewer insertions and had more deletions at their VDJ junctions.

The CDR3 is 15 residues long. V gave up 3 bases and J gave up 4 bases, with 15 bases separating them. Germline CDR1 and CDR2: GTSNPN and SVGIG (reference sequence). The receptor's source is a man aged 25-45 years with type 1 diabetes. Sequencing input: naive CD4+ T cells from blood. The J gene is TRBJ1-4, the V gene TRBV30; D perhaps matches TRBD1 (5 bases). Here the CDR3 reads CAWSTTWGNNEKLFF. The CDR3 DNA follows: TGTGCCTGGAGCACTACCTGGGGCAATAATGAAAAACTGTTTTTT.